The 10 T cell receptor beta chains below all came from one sample that was sequenced in a study of beta chain features in type 1 diabetes. Their antigens remain unidentified. Every bit of the isolated RNA underwent reverse transcription, so sequencing read expressed TCRB transcripts. This table comes from immunoSEQ multiplex PCR, and its TCRdb copy is limited to in-frame clones, with some not included. The table includes hundreds of thousands of clones, roughly an eighth detected once. Overall study results and limits: Moderately but significantly shorter TCRB CDR3s were found in Type 1 diabetes patients in all four CD4+ subsets.

Input material: naive CD4+ T cells from blood. These receptor sequences come from a man between 18 and 29 years old with type 1 diabetes.

The chain combines TRBV25-1 with TRBJ2-1; no reliable D call. The germline V gene encodes CDR1 MGHDK and CDR2 SYGVNS. V was pared by 5 bases and J by 10 bases, with 18 bases between. CDR3 length: 14 residues. The CDR3 DNA reads TGTGCCAGCAGTTCAAGCCCCGACAACCTCGAGCAGTTCTTC. It translates to CASSSSPDNLEQFF.

The chain joins TRBV27 to TRBJ1-1; no definite D call. CDR3 length equals 15 residues. Germline V CDR1 and CDR2: MNHEY, SMNVEV (reference sequence). V lost 3 bases to trimming and J lost 0 bases, with 11 bases between them. CDR3 bases: TGTGCCAGCAGTTTCCCTGCTAGCATGAACACTGAAGCTTTCTTT. Protein: CASSFPASMNTEAFF.

J is TRBJ1-1 and V is TRBV2; possibly TRBD1 for D (5 bases). Germline CDR1 is SNHLY and CDR2 is FYNNEI. This CDR3 comprises 12 residues. Deletions cut 3 bases from V and 11 bases from J, with 13 bases between. For the CDR3, the DNA is TGTGCCAGCAGTGACGCGGGGGGTCATGCTTTCTTT. Translated: CASSDAGGHAFF.

This clone was observed a handful of times. Other DNA sequences in this sample translate to the same CDR3. The chain employs TRBV18 and TRBJ1-1; 8 nucleotides align to TRBD1. Germline CDR1 KGHSH, CDR2 LQKENI. This CDR3 spans 14 amino acids. Trimming cost V 4 bases and J 1 base; bases outside gene matches: 2. The CDR3 sequence: CASSRGQGNTEAFF. In DNA form, the CDR3 reads TGTGCCAGCTCACGCGGACAGGGGAACACTGAAGCTTTCTTT.

About this clone itself: Without the conserved terminal phenylalanine or tryptophan, this CDR3 likely stems from a read error. The limits of the CDR3 on the DNA are not certain, so only TCRdb's listed CDR3 is given. V usage is TRBV19 and J usage is TRBJ2-4; TRBD1 is the table's D call, not checked against the DNA. The CDR3 has 13 amino acids, counting both end residues. Germline-derived CDR1 and CDR2 are LNHDA and SQIVND (reference sequence). This chain's CDR3 is CASSISGDRNRTV.

V gene TRBV18 combines with J gene TRBJ1-4, with D maybe TRBD1 (6 bases). V lost 3 bases, J lost 3 bases, and 14 bases lay in between. Germline values: CDR1 KGHSH, CDR2 LQKENI. This CDR3 contains 16 residues. The DNA of the CDR3 is TGTGCCAGCTCACCTGCCCCGGCAGGGGCTAATGAAAAACTGTTTTTT. Translating gives CASSPAPAGANEKLFF.

A few counts support this clone. This CDR3 is also generated by other DNA sequences in the sample. The chain recombines TRBV5-1 with TRBJ2-5, with a weak D call TRBD1 (6 bases). The CDR3 has 14 residues. V was shortened by 0 bases and J by 2 bases, with 8 bases between the two germline ends. From germline, CDR1 is SGHRS and CDR2 YFSETQ. In nucleotides, the CDR3 is TGCGCCAGCAGCTTGGGGCAGGGGCAAGAGACCCAGTACTTC. It translates to CASSLGQGQETQYF.

This chain uses TRBV6-1 with TRBJ1-2; D not certain. Germline V CDR1 and CDR2: MNHNS, SASEGT. This CDR3 spans 13 amino acids. V lost 2 bases and J 3 bases, leaving 7 bases between the germline ends. CDR3 in DNA: TGTGCCAGCAGTGAACCGGGTTACTATGGCTACACCTTC. As protein: CASSEPGYYGYTF.

This chain uses TRBV19 with TRBJ1-5; D remains ambiguous. This CDR3 is 16 amino acids long. V was shortened by 6 bases and J by 2 bases, with 17 bases between the two germline ends. Germline-derived CDR1 and CDR2 are LNHDA and SQIVND (reference sequence). The DNA for the CDR3 is TGTGCCAGTAGAAGGGTGGGGAATATCGGCAATCAGCCCCAGCATTTT. Residues: CASRRVGNIGNQPQHF.

This clone was seen only a few times. The genes are TRBV28 and TRBJ2-2; a weak D match, TRBD1 (5 bases). The CDR3 sequence is 14 residues long. V shed 8 bases and J shed 6 bases, with 16 bases lying between them. The germline V gene encodes CDR1 MDHEN and CDR2 SYDVKM. The CDR3, as DNA: TGTGCCAGCTTTTCAGGGTCTTCGGCCGGGGAGCTGTTTTTT. Its protein product is CASFSGSSAGELFF.